This T cell receptor beta chain was recorded in a study of blood T cell repertoires in COVID-19. Study information: Samples of COVID-19 (acute and convalescent) were obtained from the United States, Italy and Spain.

In germline, CDR1 is LGHNA, CDR2 YNFKEQ. V lost 1 base and J lost 6; bases outside the gene matches: 5. The CDR3 covers 14 residues. Per the authors' pipeline: Researchers report that nucleated cell counts were estimated from reference gene primer amplification. Clones were sequenced by immunoSEQ multiplex PCR, and TCRdb holds only the in-frame ones, with some missing. That table gives V, J and clone size, and the DNA gave D and trimming. The sample records about 78,000 clones, less than 90% being singletons. The source of this sequence is a man aged 45-65 years with acute or convalescent COVID-19. This chain connects TRBV4-2 to TRBJ1-2; 7 bases align to TRBD1. Sequencing was carried out using peripheral blood. The CDR3 coding sequence is TGTGCCAGCAGCCAAGGAGTCAGGGGGGATGGCTACACCTTC. This gives the protein CASSQGVRGDGYTF.